This T cell receptor beta chain was sequenced during a study of long-term antiretroviral therapy in people with HIV. Study-wide points: HIV repertoires showed narrower CDR3 length ranges than controls.

Every donor had one or more pre-ART and two or more post-ART PBMC samples. This CDR3 is built from 15 residues. The germline V gene encodes CDR1 MNHNY and CDR2 SVGAGI (reference sequence). V shed 7 bases, J shed 0 bases, and the junction held 6 bases outside the gene matches. A v3.0 immunoSEQ assay was performed at survey level. Sequencing used immunoSEQ multiplex PCR; TCRdb keeps in-frame clones, though not all of them. The sample lists 20,000 to 30,000 clones; roughly four fifths were seen once. About this clone: Antigen: not known.

Sequences were derived from unsorted PBMCs, sampled 0.4 years after starting antiretroviral therapy. This chain uses TRBV6-6 with TRBJ2-3; 8 bases match TRBD1. This receptor was taken from a man between 50 and 59 years old with HIV. In nucleotides, the CDR3 is TGTGCCAGCAACGCCCGGGACAGGAGCACAGATACGCAGTATTTT. Translated, it gives CASNARDRSTDTQYF.